The 2 T cell receptor beta chains listed next were all sequenced from one sample in a study of OX40 agonist ivuxolimab in advanced cancers. The protocol was immunoSEQ multiplex PCR, while the TCRdb copy is restricted to in-frame clones and leaves out a portion. Altogether more than 65,000 clones are present, approximately 90% being singletons, with the ten largest covering about 1%. The input for sequencing was CD4+ or CD8+ T cells sorted from blood, taken in a trial of the OX40 agonist ivuxolimab. The receptors come from an adult with an advanced solid tumor such as melanoma, head and neck, liver or kidney cancer.

V and J are TRBV29-1 and TRBJ1-2, with TRBD1 identical over 8 bases. V gave up 6 bases and J gave up 3 bases; unmatched junction bases: 6. The CDR3 is 13 amino acids. From germline, CDR1 is SQVTM and CDR2 ANQGSEA. CDR3 loop: CSVQGAGDYGYTF. DNA of the CDR3: TGCAGCGTCCAGGGGGCGGGGGACTATGGCTACACCTTC.

By sample share, this clone is medium-sized. This chain connects TRBV15 to TRBJ1-2; D may be TRBD1 (5 bases). The CDR3 runs to 14 residues. V was cut by 1 base and J by 2 bases, with 8 bases left in between. Germline V gene lookup returns CDR1 LNHNV and CDR2 YYDKDF (reference sequence). DNA of the CDR3: TGTGCCACCAGCAGAGTTGGGGGAAACTATGGCTACACCTTC. Amino acids: CATSRVGGNYGYTF.